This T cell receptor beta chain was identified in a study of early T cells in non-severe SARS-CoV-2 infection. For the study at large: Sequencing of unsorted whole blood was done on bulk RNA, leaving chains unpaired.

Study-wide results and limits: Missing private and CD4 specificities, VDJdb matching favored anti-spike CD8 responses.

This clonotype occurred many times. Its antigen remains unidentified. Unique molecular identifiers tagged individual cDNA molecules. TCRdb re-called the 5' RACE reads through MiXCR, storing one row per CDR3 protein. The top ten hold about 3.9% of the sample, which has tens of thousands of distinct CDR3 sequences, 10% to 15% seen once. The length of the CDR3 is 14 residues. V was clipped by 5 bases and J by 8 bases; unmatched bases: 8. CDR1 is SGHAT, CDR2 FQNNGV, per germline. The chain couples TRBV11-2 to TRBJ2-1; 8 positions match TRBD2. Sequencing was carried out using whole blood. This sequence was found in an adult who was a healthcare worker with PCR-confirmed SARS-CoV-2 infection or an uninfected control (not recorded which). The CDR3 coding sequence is TGTGCCAGCAGCCCGGGACTAGGAGGAGATGAGCAGTTCTTC. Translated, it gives CASSPGLGGDEQFF.